This TCR beta chain appears in the sequencing data of a study of blood T cell repertoires in COVID-19. Study context: From the United States, Italy and Spain came samples of acute and convalescent COVID-19. From T cells, B-cell-depleted T cells, or PBMCs came the material, which was cDNA or gDNA.

Assay used: immunoSEQ multiplex PCR; TCRdb lists only in-frame clones, some missing. The top ten clones hold roughly 2.5% of a sample with about 140,000 clones, about nine tenths of them seen once. Seattle-derived patients entered the study during active infection and were followed longitudinally. The length of the CDR3 is 14 residues. V trimming: 4 bases; J trimming: 9 bases; junction bases outside the gene matches: 10. The germline CDR1 and CDR2 sequences are SGHRS and YFSETQ. What was sequenced was peripheral blood. This receptor was identified in a human donor with COVID-19, enrolled during active disease. The donor label of this sample is uncertain. This rearrangement joins TRBV5-1 to TRBJ1-1; 9 bases are a match to TRBD1. The CDR3 DNA reads as TGCGCCAGCAGCGTAACAGGGGGCAATAGGAAAGCTTTCTTT. This codes for CASSVTGGNRKAFF.